This T cell receptor (beta chain) is drawn from a study of blood T cell repertoires in COVID-19. Study-level information: COVID-19 samples collected from the United States, Italy and Spain covered acute and convalescent phases.

TCRdb's table, derived via immunoSEQ multiplex PCR, lists solely in-frame clones and lacks some. Here the sample spans about 92,000 clones, 85% being singletons. The sequence was collected from a man aged 80 or over with acute or convalescent COVID-19. Sequencing was done on a sample of peripheral blood.

The CDR3 protein is CASSPTPIVRAYEQYF. CDR3 DNA sequence: TGTGCCAGCTCACCTACCCCAATTGTCAGGGCCTACGAGCAGTACTTC. The genes are TRBV18 and TRBJ2-7; D is possibly TRBD1 (5 bases). V lost 3 bases and J 2 bases, leaving 17 bases between the germline ends. This CDR3 has 16 residues. The germline V gene encodes CDR1 KGHSH and CDR2 LQKENI.